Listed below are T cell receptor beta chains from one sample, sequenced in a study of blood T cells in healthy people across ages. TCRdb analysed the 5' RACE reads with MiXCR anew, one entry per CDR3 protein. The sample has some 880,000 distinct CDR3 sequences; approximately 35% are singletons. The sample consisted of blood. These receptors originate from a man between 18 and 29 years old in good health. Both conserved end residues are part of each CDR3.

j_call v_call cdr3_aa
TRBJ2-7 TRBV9 CASSASLGSPHYEQYF
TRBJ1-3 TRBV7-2 CASSLEVKPIYF
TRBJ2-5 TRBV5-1 CASSSGQGRTRGNQETQYF
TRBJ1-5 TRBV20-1 CSVASGGGMYSNQPQHF
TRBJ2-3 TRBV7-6 CASSLPRGGLDTQYF
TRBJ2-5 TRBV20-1 CSAPDWGQTQYF
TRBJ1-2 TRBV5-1 CASSLAALASGGYTF
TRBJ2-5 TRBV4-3 CASSQALTGSYNEQYF
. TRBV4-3 CASSPRRDKKDIQYF
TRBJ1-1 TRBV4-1 CATGQGRGTEAFF
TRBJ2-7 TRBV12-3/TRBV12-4 CASRPSSDSYEQYF
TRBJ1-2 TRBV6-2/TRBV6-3 CASSNPGQGLNGYTF
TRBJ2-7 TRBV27 CASSLCLGTVPYEQYF
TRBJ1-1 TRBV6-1 CASSDQQSFEAFF
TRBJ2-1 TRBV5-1 CASSLAFTDNEQFF
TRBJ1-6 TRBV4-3 CASSQVVVDNSPHF
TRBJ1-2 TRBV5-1 CASSTDRGPYGYTF
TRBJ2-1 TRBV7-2 CASSLDGNNEQFF
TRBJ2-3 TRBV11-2 CASSLNFADTRYF
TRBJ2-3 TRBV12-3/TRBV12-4 CASCPGQGNTDTQYF
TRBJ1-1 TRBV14 CATSWGRWDTEAFF
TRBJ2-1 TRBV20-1 CSAEQGSGVYNEQFF
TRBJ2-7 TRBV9 CASSVERGGYNEQYF
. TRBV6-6 CASSVWEQGETQYF
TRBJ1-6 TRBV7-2 CASSPTGGRNNSPLHF
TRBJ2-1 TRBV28 CASNSRTSGYEQFF
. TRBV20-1 CSAGTESSYNEQYF
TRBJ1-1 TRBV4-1 CASSQFLNTEAFF
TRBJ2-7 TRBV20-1 CSASSGTGGIHEQYF
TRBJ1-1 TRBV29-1 CSVTHQGSEAFF
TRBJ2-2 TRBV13 CASSLGRQGANGELFF
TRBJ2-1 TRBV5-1 CASRKRDEQFF
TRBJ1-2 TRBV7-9 CASSRQGEQYHGYTF
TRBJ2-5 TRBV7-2 CASSRASLAGRETQYF
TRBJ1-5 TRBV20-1 CSARGSSKLLSNQPQHF
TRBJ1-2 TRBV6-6 CASSPGQGHAAGGYTF
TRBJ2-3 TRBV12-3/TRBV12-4 CASSWATDTQYF